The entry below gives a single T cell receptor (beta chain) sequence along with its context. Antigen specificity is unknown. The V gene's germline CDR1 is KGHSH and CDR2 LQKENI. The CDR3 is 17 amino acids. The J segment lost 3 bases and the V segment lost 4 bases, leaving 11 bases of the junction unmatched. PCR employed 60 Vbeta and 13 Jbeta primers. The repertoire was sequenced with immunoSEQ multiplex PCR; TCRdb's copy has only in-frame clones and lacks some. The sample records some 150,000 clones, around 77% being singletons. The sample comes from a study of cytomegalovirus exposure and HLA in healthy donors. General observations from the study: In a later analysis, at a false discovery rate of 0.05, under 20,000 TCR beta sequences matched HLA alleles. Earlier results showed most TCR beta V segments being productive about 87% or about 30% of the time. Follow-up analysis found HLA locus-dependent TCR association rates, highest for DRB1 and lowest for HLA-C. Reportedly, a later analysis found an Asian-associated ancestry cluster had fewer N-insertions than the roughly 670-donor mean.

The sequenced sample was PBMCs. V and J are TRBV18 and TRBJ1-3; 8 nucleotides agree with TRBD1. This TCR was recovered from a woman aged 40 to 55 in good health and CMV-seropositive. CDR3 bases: TGTGCCAGCTCACAACGAGCGACAGGGGATCTTGGAAACACCATATATTTT. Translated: CASSQRATGDLGNTIYF.